This is a list of T cell receptor beta chains from one sample in a study of beta chain features in type 1 diabetes. The method was immunoSEQ multiplex PCR; TCRdb's version includes in-frame clones alone and lacks a portion of them. The table includes a few hundred thousand clones, less than 15% detected once. The sequencing input was naive CD4+ T cells from blood. These receptors all come from a woman aged 18-29 years in good health. CDR3s leave out the opening cysteine and the closing phenylalanine or tryptophan.

len	v_gene	CDR3aa
13	TRBV14	ASSQNSGIVYEQY
14	TRBV7-8	ASSKDRGPSNYGYT
14	TRBV5-4	ASSLAGTSVYNEQF
14	TRBV4-2	ASSQEAAGVVDEQF
16	TRBV7-9	ASSTRGQAPNLDNEQF
11	TRBV14	ASSQEGRETQY
12	TRBV29-1	SVAGQGASGGYT
13	TRBV30	AWRVTRTHDQPQH
12	TRBV2	ASTNPGMVNEQF
11	TRBV15	ATSRDPSETQY
11	TRBV7-3	ASSLKPRDEQF
14	TRBV6-5	ASSFRTSGISYEQY
13	TRBV5-4	ASSPSGGVSSIQY
11	TRBV9	ASSRDNSYEQY
14	TRBV9	ASSVHSDSYTDTQY
14	TRBV27	ASSLFAGQPNTEAF
14	TRBV5-1	ASSSRKDRVSTEAF
12	TRBV29-1	SARTSGSTDTQY